The T cell receptor beta chain under discussion was sequenced for a study of cytomegalovirus exposure and HLA in healthy donors. In the case of this clone: Its antigen remains unidentified.

The CDR3 sequence is 15 residues long. CDR1 MNHNS and CDR2 SASEGT come from the germline V gene. V shed 4 bases, J shed 2 bases, and the junction held 6 bases outside the gene matches. General observations from the study: Sequencing probably produced one cluster of sequence variants that were highly shared.

The PCR was carried out with 60 Vbeta primers and 13 Jbeta primers. The repertoire was sequenced with immunoSEQ multiplex PCR; TCRdb's copy has only in-frame clones and lacks some. The sample has about 250,000 clones; 85% to 95% are singletons. The chain joins TRBV6-1 to TRBJ2-5; TRBD1 matches 8 bases. The specimen was PBMCs. This TCR came from a girl aged 2 to 10 in good health and CMV-seronegative. The CDR3 reads CASSGRDRIQETQYF. DNA for the CDR3: TGTGCCAGCAGTGGAAGGGACAGGATACAAGAGACCCAGTACTTC.